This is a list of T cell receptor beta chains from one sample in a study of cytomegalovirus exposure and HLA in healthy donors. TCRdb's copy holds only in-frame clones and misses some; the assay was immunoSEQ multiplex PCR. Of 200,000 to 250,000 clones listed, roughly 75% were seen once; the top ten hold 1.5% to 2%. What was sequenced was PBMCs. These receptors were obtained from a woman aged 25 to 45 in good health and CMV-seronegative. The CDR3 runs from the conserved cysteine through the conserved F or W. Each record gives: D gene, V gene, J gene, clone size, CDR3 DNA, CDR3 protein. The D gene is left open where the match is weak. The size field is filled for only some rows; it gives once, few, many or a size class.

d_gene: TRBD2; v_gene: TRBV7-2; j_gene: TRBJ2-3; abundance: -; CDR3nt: TGTGCCAGCAGCTTAGTTCTAGCGGGGGGGCCGGATACGCAGTATTTT; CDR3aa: CASSLVLAGGPDTQYF
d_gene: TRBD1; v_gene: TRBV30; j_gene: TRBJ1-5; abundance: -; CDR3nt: TGTGCCTGGAGTGTACTCGGGGGACAGAGACAGCCCCAGCATTTT; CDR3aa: CAWSVLGGQRQPQHF
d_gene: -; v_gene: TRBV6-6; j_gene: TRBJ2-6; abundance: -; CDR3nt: TGTGCCAGCAGTTTGGCCACCTCTGGGGCCAACGTCCTGACTTTC; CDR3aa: CASSLATSGANVLTF
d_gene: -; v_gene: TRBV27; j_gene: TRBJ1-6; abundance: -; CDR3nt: TGTGCCAGCAGTTACCCTCCCTCGACAGGTCAACATTCACCCCTCCACTTT; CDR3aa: CASSYPPSTGQHSPLHF
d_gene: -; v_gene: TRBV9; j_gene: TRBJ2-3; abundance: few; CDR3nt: TGTGCCAGCAGCCTTCCCAGAGATACGCAGTATTTT; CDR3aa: CASSLPRDTQYF
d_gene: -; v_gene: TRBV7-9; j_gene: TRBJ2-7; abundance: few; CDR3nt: TGTGCCAGCAGCTTCTTACCGGGACACCGGCCCATCGACGAGCAGTACTTC; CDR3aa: CASSFLPGHRPIDEQYF
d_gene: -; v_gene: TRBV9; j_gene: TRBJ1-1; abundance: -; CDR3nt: TGTGCCAGCAGCGTAGAAGAGGGAAACACTGAAGCTTTCTTT; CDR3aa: CASSVEEGNTEAFF
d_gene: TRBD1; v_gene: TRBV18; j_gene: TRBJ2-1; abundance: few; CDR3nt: TGTGCCAGTTCCTCACAGGGGTCCTACAATGAGCAGTTCTTC; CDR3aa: CASSSQGSYNEQFF
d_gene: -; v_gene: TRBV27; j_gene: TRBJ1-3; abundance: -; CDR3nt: TGTGCCAGCAGTTTATCAGCGGTGCCAGGAAACACCATATATTTT; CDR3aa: CASSLSAVPGNTIYF
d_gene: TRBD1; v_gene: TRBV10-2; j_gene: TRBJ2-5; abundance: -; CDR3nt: TGCGCCAGCAGTGAAGGGGGACAGGGAGAGACCCAGTACTTC; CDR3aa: CASSEGGQGETQYF
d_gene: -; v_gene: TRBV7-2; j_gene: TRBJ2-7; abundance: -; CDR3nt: TGTGCCAGCAGCTTTGCGCGAGGAACCTACGAGCAGTACTTC; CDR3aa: CASSFARGTYEQYF
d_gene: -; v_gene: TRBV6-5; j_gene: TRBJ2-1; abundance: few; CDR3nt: TGTGCCAGCAGTTACGTGGACAGTTCCAATGAGCAGTTCTTC; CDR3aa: CASSYVDSSNEQFF
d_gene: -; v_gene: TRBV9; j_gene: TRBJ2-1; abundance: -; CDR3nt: TGTGCCAGCAGCGTAGGAGGGACATACTCTAACAATGAGCAGTTCTTC; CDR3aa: CASSVGGTYSNNEQFF
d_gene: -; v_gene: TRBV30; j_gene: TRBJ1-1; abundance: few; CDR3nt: TGTGCCTGGAGTGTAGGAGGAGAGGTGATTTTCTTT; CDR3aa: CAWSVGGEVIFF
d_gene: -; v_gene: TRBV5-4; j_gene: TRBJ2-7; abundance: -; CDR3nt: TGTGCCAGCAGCTTGAAAGAAGGAGCGGAGGCCTACGAGCAGTACTTC; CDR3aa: CASSLKEGAEAYEQYF
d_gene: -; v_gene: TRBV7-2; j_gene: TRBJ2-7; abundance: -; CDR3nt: TGTGCCAGCAGCTTAGTTAGCAGTTACGAGCAGTACTTC; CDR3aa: CASSLVSSYEQYF
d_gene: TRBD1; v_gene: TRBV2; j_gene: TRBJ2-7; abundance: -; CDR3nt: TGTGCCAGCAGCCTAGGGAACCCGGGACAGGGTGGCGAGCAGTACTTC; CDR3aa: CASSLGNPGQGGEQYF
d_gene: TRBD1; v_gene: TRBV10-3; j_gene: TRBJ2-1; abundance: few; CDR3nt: TGTGCCATCAGCCAGGGGGCGCAGAATGAGCAGTTCTTC; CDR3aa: CAISQGAQNEQFF
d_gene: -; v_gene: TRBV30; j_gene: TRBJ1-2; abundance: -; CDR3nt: TGTGCCTCATACCGGTCGGGCTATGGCTACACCTTC; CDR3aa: CASYRSGYGYTF
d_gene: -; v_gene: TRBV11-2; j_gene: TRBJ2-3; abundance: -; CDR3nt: TGTGCCAGCAGCATGTTCGGGGGATACACAGATACGCAGTATTTT; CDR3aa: CASSMFGGYTDTQYF
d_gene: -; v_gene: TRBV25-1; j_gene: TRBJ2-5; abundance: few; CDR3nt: TGTGCCAGCAGTGGGCAGGGATTACAAGAGACCCAGTACTTC; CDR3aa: CASSGQGLQETQYF
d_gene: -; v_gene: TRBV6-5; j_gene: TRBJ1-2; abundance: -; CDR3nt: TGTGCCAGCAGTAACCAACGACAGGTTAACTATGGCTACACCTTC; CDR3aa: CASSNQRQVNYGYTF
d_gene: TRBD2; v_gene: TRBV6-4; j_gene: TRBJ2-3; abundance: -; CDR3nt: TGTGCCAGCAGTGAAAACGGGGGGGAGACAGATACGCAGTATTTT; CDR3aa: CASSENGGETDTQYF
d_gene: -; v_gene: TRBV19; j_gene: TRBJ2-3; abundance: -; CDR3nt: TGTGCCAGTAGTACCGACCGGGACACCTACACAGATACGCAGTATTTT; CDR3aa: CASSTDRDTYTDTQYF
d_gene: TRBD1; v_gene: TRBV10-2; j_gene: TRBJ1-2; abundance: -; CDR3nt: TGCGCCAGTGGGGGACAGGGAGGTGGCTACACCTTC; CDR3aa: CASGGQGGGYTF
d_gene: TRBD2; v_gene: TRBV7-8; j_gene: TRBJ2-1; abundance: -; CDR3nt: TGTGCCAGCAGCTTAGGACTAGCGGGGGGGCACTACAATGAGCAGTTCTTC; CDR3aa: CASSLGLAGGHYNEQFF
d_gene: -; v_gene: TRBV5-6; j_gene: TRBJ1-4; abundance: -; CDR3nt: TGTGCCAGCAGCTTGGCGAGGAGGGACGAAAAACTGTTTTTT; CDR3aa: CASSLARRDEKLFF
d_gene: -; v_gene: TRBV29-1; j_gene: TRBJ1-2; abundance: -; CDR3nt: TGCAGCGTTGAACTAAGGCGGTTCTATGGCTACACCTTC; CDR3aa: CSVELRRFYGYTF
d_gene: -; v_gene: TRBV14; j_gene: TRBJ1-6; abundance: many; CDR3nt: TGTGCCAGCAGCCAATTCGCGCAGGGGCTGGGGTCACCCCTCCACTTT; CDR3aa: CASSQFAQGLGSPLHF
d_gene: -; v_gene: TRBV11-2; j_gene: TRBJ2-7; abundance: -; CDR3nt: TGTGCCAGCAGCTTAGACGGAGGGCTTCAGTACTTC; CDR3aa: CASSLDGGLQYF
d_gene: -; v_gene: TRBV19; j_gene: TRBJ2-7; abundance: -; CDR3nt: TGTGCCAGTAGTACAGACCCCTACGAGCAGTACTTC; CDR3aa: CASSTDPYEQYF
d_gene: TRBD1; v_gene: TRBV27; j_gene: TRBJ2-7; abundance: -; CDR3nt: TGTGCCAGCAGTCTACAGGGGGCTCGCCACGAGCAGTACTTC; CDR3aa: CASSLQGARHEQYF
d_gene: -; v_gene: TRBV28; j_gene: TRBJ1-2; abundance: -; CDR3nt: TGTGCCGCAAACACAGGGTCTGGCTACACCTTC; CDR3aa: CAANTGSGYTF
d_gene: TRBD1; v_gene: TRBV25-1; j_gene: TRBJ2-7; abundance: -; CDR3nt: TGTGCCAGCAGTAGCTCCGACGGGACAGGGCCCTACGAGCAGTACTTC; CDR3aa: CASSSSDGTGPYEQYF
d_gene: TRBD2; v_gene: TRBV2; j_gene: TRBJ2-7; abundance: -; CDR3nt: TGTGCCAGCACGGGAGCGGGGGGACTGTCCTACGAGCAGTACTTC; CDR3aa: CASTGAGGLSYEQYF
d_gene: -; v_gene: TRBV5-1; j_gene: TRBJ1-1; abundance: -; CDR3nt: TGCGCCAGCAGCGCAGGGACAAACACTGAAGCTTTCTTT; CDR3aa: CASSAGTNTEAFF
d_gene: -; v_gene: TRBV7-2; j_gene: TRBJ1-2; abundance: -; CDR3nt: TGTGCCAGCAGCTTGGGTGAGGGCACCGAGGGCTACACCTTC; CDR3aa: CASSLGEGTEGYTF
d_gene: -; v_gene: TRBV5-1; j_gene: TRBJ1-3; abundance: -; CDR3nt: TGCGCCAGCAGCTTGGCCGGCACTAGCTCTGGAAACACCATATATTTT; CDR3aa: CASSLAGTSSGNTIYF
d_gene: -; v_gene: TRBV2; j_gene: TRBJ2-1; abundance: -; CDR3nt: TGTGCCAGCAGTCCTCAGGGGATAAATGAGCAGTTCTTC; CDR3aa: CASSPQGINEQFF
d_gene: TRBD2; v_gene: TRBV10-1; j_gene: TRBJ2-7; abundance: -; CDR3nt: TGCGCCAGCAGTGATCGACTAGCGGGATCGTACGAGCAGTACTTC; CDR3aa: CASSDRLAGSYEQYF
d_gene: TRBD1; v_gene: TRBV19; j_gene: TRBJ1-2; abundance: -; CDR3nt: TGTGCCAGTACCACAAATCCGGGACAGAACTATGGCTACACCTTC; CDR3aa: CASTTNPGQNYGYTF
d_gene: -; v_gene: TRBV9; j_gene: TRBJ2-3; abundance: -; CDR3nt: TGTGCCAGCAGCTACACGGGGGGCCCCGATACGCAGTATTTT; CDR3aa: CASSYTGGPDTQYF
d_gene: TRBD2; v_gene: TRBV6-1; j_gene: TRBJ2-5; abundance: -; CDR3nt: TGTGCCACCACCTGGACTAGCGGGGAGACCCAGTACTTC; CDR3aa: CATTWTSGETQYF
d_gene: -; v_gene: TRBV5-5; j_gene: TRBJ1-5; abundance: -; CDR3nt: TGTGCCAGCAGCTTGGCTACAGGGAGTCAGCCCCAGCATTTT; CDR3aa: CASSLATGSQPQHF
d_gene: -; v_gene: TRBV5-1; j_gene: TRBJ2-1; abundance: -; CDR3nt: TGCGCCAGCAGCCCCGAGGGCGGCTCCTACAATGAGCAGTTCTTC; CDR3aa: CASSPEGGSYNEQFF
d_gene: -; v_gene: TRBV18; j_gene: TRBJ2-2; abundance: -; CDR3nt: TGTGCCAGCTCACCAGGGCAGGTGGACACCGGGGAGCTGTTTTTT; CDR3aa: CASSPGQVDTGELFF
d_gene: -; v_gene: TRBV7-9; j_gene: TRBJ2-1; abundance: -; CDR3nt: TGTTCCAGCAGCTTATTACCTAGCCACTCCTACAATGAGCAGTTCTTC; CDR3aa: CSSSLLPSHSYNEQFF
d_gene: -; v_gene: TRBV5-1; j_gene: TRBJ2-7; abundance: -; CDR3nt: TGCGCCAGCAGCTTGGTAACCGGCTACGAGCAGTACTTC; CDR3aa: CASSLVTGYEQYF
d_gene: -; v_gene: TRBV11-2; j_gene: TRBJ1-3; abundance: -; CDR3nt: TGTGCCAGCAGCCCCAGATTCTCTGGAAACACCATATATTTT; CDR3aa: CASSPRFSGNTIYF
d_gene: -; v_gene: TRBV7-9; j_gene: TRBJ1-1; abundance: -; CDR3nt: TGTGCCAGCAGCTCCCTGGATGGAGGCACTGAAGCTTTCTTT; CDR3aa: CASSSLDGGTEAFF
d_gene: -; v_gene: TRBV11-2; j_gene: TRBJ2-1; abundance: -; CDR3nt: TGTGCCAGCAGCTTAGGAGGCAGGGTAGGGTACAATGAGCAGTTCTTC; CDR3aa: CASSLGGRVGYNEQFF
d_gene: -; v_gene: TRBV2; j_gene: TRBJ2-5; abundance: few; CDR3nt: TGTGCCAGCAGTGGAGTACCCGGGGTCCAAGAGACCCAGTACTTC; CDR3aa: CASSGVPGVQETQYF
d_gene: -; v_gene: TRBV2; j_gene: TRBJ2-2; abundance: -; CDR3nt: TGTGCCAGCAGCCCAGCGCTCGCGAACACCGGGGAGCTGTTTTTT; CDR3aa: CASSPALANTGELFF
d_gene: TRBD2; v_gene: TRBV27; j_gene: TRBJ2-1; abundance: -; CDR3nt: TGTGCCAGCGGCCGGAGCGGGACCTACAATGAGCAGTTCTTC; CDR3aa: CASGRSGTYNEQFF